These T cell receptor beta chains were read from a single sample in a study of blood T cell repertoires in COVID-19. Profiled with immunoSEQ multiplex PCR; TCRdb holds only in-frame clones, not every one. The sample lists about 290,000 clones, over 85% occurring once. Sample: peripheral blood. The receptors shown here come from a young woman with COVID-19, enrolled during active disease. CDR3s include the opening cysteine and the closing phenylalanine or tryptophan. The D gene is left open where the match is weak. Rows may omit the clone size; those that give it use once, few, many or a size class.

V	J	D	size	CDR3	DNA
TRBV28	TRBJ1-2	NA	NA	CASSPPGQLGGYTF	TGTGCCAGCAGCCCGCCCGGACAGCTGGGTGGCTACACCTTC
TRBV30	TRBJ1-2	NA	NA	CAWSRPKRGYTF	TGTGCCTGGAGTCGCCCGAAGAGAGGCTACACCTTC
TRBV10-2	TRBJ2-5	TRBD2	NA	CASSAWTSGGAGKTQYF	TGCGCCAGCAGCGCTTGGACTAGCGGGGGGGCGGGGAAGACCCAGTACTTC
TRBV5-1	TRBJ1-2	NA	NA	CASSSCGYTF	TGCGCCAGCAGCTCCTGTGGCTACACCTTC
TRBV19	TRBJ1-4	NA	NA	CASSGHRATNEKLFF	TGTGCCAGTAGTGGACACCGGGCAACTAATGAAAAACTGTTTTTT
TRBV5-1	TRBJ1-2	NA	NA	CASSLDANGYTF	TGCGCCAGCAGCTTGGACGCTAATGGCTACACCTTC
TRBV4-2	TRBJ2-7	TRBD2	NA	CASSLHRTSGGVDEQYF	TGTGCCAGCAGCCTTCATCGGACTAGCGGGGGGGTTGACGAGCAGTACTTC
TRBV30	TRBJ1-2	TRBD1	NA	CAWSARNYRGRWGYTF	TGTGCCTGGAGTGCCCGGAACTACAGGGGCCGCTGGGGCTACACCTTC
TRBV7-9	TRBJ2-3	NA	once	CASKHPGSSPQYF	TGTGCCAGCAAACACCCTGGGAGCTCGCCGCAGTATTTT
TRBV7-9	TRBJ1-2	NA	once	CASSLRGIGTF	TGTGCCAGCAGCTTAAGGGGCATTGGTACCTTC
TRBV18	TRBJ1-1	NA	NA	CASSPARDNREAFF	TGTGCCAGCTCACCGGCCCGGGACAACCGTGAAGCTTTCTTT
TRBV7-8	TRBJ2-1	NA	NA	CASSPKSWGSNEQFF	TGTGCCAGCAGCCCTAAGAGTTGGGGCTCAAATGAGCAGTTCTTC
TRBV19	TRBJ1-2	TRBD1	NA	CASSMGQGRRGYGYTF	TGTGCCAGTAGTATGGGACAGGGGCGCCGCGGCTATGGCTACACCTTC
TRBV24-1	TRBJ1-2	TRBD1	NA	CATSDSDRAYGYTF	TGTGCCACCAGTGATTCCGACAGGGCCTATGGCTACACCTTC
TRBV10-1	TRBJ1-1	TRBD1	once	CASSLRGSAEAFF	TGCGCCAGCAGCCTCAGGGGGAGTGCTGAAGCTTTCTTT
TRBV4-1	TRBJ1-1	NA	NA	CASSRGTEAFF	TGCGCCAGTAGCAGGGGAACTGAAGCTTTCTTT
TRBV7-9	TRBJ2-5	TRBD2	NA	CASSLSGGAGETQYF	TGTGCCAGCAGCCTTAGCGGGGGGGCCGGGGAGACCCAGTACTTC
TRBV4-2	TRBJ2-1	TRBD2	NA	CASSQEPGPSGGDNEQFF	TGTGCCAGCAGCCAAGAACCGGGGCCGAGCGGGGGTGACAATGAGCAGTTCTTC
TRBV7-6	TRBJ2-7	NA	NA	CASSPETDSSSYEQYF	TGTGCCAGCAGCCCCGAAACCGACAGCTCATCCTACGAGCAGTACTTC
TRBV28	TRBJ2-7	NA	NA	CASSLPFDREASGYEQYF	TGTGCCAGCAGTCTCCCGTTTGACAGGGAGGCTTCTGGGTACGAGCAGTACTTC
TRBV28	TRBJ2-4	TRBD2	NA	CASSGTSHTGVNIQYF	TGTGCCAGCAGTGGGACTAGCCATACTGGAGTAAACATTCAGTACTTC
TRBV2	TRBJ2-2	NA	NA	CASSDVSTGELFF	TGTGCCAGCAGTGATGTCTCGACCGGGGAGCTGTTTTTT
TRBV5-8	TRBJ1-1	TRBD1	NA	CASSSGTGSLMNTEAFF	TGTGCCAGCAGCTCTGGGACAGGGAGCCTCATGAACACTGAAGCTTTCTTT
TRBV5-8	TRBJ2-2	NA	NA	CASSLLVPGELFF	TGTGCCAGCAGCTTACTAGTCCCCGGGGAGCTGTTTTTT
TRBV2	TRBJ1-5	TRBD1	NA	CASSEGQGVGDSNQPQHF	TGTGCCAGCAGTGAGGGACAGGGTGTGGGGGATAGCAATCAGCCCCAGCATTTT
TRBV11-2	TRBJ1-2	NA	NA	CASSLGTGIYGYTF	TGTGCCAGCAGCTTAGGAACGGGAATCTATGGCTACACCTTC
TRBV6-1	TRBJ2-3	TRBD1	NA	CASSEGTGVDTQYF	TGTGCCAGCAGTGAAGGGACAGGGGTAGATACGCAGTATTTT
TRBV30	TRBJ1-6	NA	NA	CAWSVGLGNSPLHF	TGTGCCTGGAGTGTGGGGCTTGGGAATTCACCCCTCCACTTT
TRBV13	TRBJ1-3	NA	NA	CASRGAGTGNTIYF	TGTGCCAGCAGGGGCGCAGGCACGGGAAACACCATATATTTT
TRBV6-1	TRBJ2-7	TRBD1	once	CASSDRNRGLGEQYF	TGTGCCAGCAGTGATAGAAACAGGGGGCTAGGAGAGCAGTACTTC
TRBV21-1	TRBJ1-1	NA	once	CASSRDRARKNTEAFF	TGTGCCAGCAGCAGAGACAGGGCACGGAAGAACACTGAAGCTTTCTTT
TRBV27	TRBJ1-4	TRBD1	NA	CASSFSLTRGRPNEKLFF	TGTGCCAGCAGTTTTTCTTTGACCAGGGGGCGGCCTAATGAAAAACTGTTTTTT
TRBV5-1	TRBJ2-7	TRBD2	NA	CASSQSASGGTTYEQYF	TGCGCCAGCAGCCAATCCGCTAGCGGGGGGACGACATACGAGCAGTACTTC
TRBV2	TRBJ1-1	TRBD1	NA	CASRDRTNTEAFF	TGTGCCAGCAGGGACAGGACGAACACTGAAGCTTTCTTT
TRBV6-5	TRBJ2-1	NA	NA	CASSPLSNYNEQFF	TGTGCCAGCAGTCCTCTCAGTAACTACAATGAGCAGTTCTTC
TRBV28	TRBJ2-7	NA	NA	CASSPGAGALYEQYF	TGTGCCAGCAGCCCCGGGGCAGGGGCCCTCTACGAGCAGTACTTC
TRBV7-6	TRBJ2-1	NA	few	CASSLGAERDNEQFF	TGTGCCAGCAGCTTAGGGGCGGAGCGGGACAATGAGCAGTTCTTC
TRBV10-3	TRBJ1-2	NA	NA	CAISLGQTNYGYTF	TGTGCCATCAGCCTAGGACAGACTAACTATGGCTACACCTTC
TRBV6-1	TRBJ1-5	TRBD1	NA	CASSEDRGRIQPQHF	TGTGCCAGCAGTGAAGACAGGGGGCGGATTCAGCCCCAGCATTTT
TRBV29-1	TRBJ2-1	NA	NA	CSVFGQSSYNEQFF	TGCAGCGTTTTCGGACAGAGCTCCTACAATGAGCAGTTCTTC
TRBV5-1	TRBJ2-7	TRBD1	NA	CASSRDSNYEQYF	TGCGCCAGCAGCCGGGACAGTAATTACGAGCAGTACTTC
TRBV27	TRBJ2-1	TRBD1	NA	CATWDRISSYNEQFF	TGTGCCACCTGGGACAGAATTAGCTCCTACAATGAGCAGTTCTTC
TRBV19	TRBJ1-1	TRBD1	NA	CASKDWAQGGTEAFF	TGTGCCAGTAAGGATTGGGCCCAGGGGGGTACTGAAGCTTTCTTT
TRBV25-1	TRBJ2-1	TRBD1	NA	CASGEDRGGEQFF	TGTGCCAGCGGGGAGGACAGGGGCGGAGAGCAGTTCTTC
TRBV6-5	TRBJ2-3	TRBD1	NA	CASKGATDTQYF	TGTGCCAGCAAGGGGGCCACAGATACGCAGTATTTT
TRBV28	TRBJ1-2	NA	NA	CASSHSQTANYGYTF	TGTGCCAGCAGTCACTCGCAGACAGCTAACTATGGCTACACCTTC
TRBV19	TRBJ2-7	TRBD2	NA	CASSSLAGRSYEQYF	TGTGCCAGTAGTAGTCTAGCGGGCCGTTCCTACGAGCAGTACTTC
TRBV7-6	TRBJ1-1	NA	NA	CASSPGVMNTEAFF	TGTGCCAGCAGCCCAGGGGTCATGAACACTGAAGCTTTCTTT